A single sample is the source of the 26 T cell receptor beta chains below, sequenced in a study of OX40 agonist ivuxolimab in advanced cancers. Assay: immunoSEQ multiplex PCR; the TCRdb copy retains only in-frame clones and omits some. Among 57,000 or so clones listed, roughly 83% were seen once. Specimen: CD4+ or CD8+ T cells sorted from blood, collected in a trial of the OX40 agonist ivuxolimab. These receptor sequences come from an adult with an advanced solid tumor such as melanoma, head and neck, liver or kidney cancer.

This clone was seen a few times. V and J are TRBV10-3 and TRBJ2-5, with TRBD2 as a possible D gene (7 bases). Trimming pared 6 bases from V and 3 bases from J, leaving 11 bases between. CDR1 is ENHRY and CDR2 is SYGVKD in the germline V gene. The CDR3 extends over 13 amino acids. CDR3 sequence: CAISGGPKETQYF. The CDR3 DNA reads TGTGCCATCAGCGGGGGGCCCAAAGAGACCCAGTACTTC.

The genes are TRBV11-3 and TRBJ2-5, with 7 bases matching TRBD1. V shed 5 bases and J 5 bases; nucleotides not matched to a gene: 2. CDR1 and CDR2 (germline): SGHNT, YENEEA. This CDR3 spans 12 amino acids. CDR3 amino acids: CASSEQGETQYF. CDR3 nucleotides: TGTGCCAGCAGCGAACAGGGGGAGACCCAGTACTTC.

The chain has TRBV5-1 and TRBJ1-6; TRBD1 matches 8 bases. J lost 4 bases, V lost 2 bases, and 2 bases had no gene match. Per germline, CDR1 SGHRS and CDR2 YFSETQ. The CDR3 contains 15 residues. The CDR3 spells CASSFDRGYNSPLHF. In DNA, the CDR3 is TGCGCCAGCAGCTTCGACAGGGGTTATAATTCACCCCTCCACTTT.

The rearrangement links TRBV6-5 to TRBJ1-1; 9 bases fit TRBD1. Germline V gives CDR1 MNHEY, CDR2 SVGAGI. This CDR3 comprises 15 residues. Trimming took 5 bases from V and 5 from J; bases not matched to a gene: 9. The CDR3 sequence is CASSTYNRGRTEAFF. CDR3 bases: TGTGCCAGCAGTACCTATAACAGGGGGCGGACTGAAGCTTTCTTT.

CDR3 amino acids: CASSPPGVGLRETQYF. The CDR3 nucleotides are TGTGCCAGCAGCCCCCCGGGGGTAGGATTAAGGGAGACCCAGTACTTC. The rearrangement joins TRBV11-3 to TRBJ2-5, with D possibly being TRBD2 (6 bases). The ends were cut back, 5 bases at V and 5 bases at J, with 21 bases in the middle. The CDR3 spans 16 residues. Germline loops: CDR1 SGHNT, CDR2 YENEEA.

The chain combines TRBV5-4 with TRBJ2-7; perhaps TRBD1 as D (7 bases). The CDR3 contains 13 residues. Between the trimmed V and J ends, which lost 4 bases and 6 bases, there was a span of 14 bases. Germline V lookup: CDR1 SGHNT, CDR2 YYREEE (reference sequence). The CDR3 nucleotides are TGTGCCAGCAGCGGAAACCAGGGGGGCGAGCAGTACTTC. Protein product: CASSGNQGGEQYF. The entire variable domain, with the rest obtained from reference TRBV5-4 and TRBJ2-7, is as follows: ETGVTQSPTHLIKTRGQQVTLRCSSQSGHNTVSWYQQALGQGPQFIFQYYREEENGRGNFPPRFSGLQFPNYSSELNVNALELDDSALYLCASSGNQGGEQYFGPGTRLTVT.

The chain links TRBV5-1 to TRBJ1-1; D gene uncertain. V gave up 1 base and J gave up 4 bases, with 8 bases separating them. Germline loops: CDR1 SGHRS, CDR2 YFSETQ. The CDR3 runs to 13 residues. The CDR3 region is CASSLLTRTEAFF. The CDR3 bases are TGCGCCAGCAGCTTGTTGACCCGCACTGAAGCTTTCTTT.

This clone was recorded only once. The V and J genes are TRBV6-1 and TRBJ1-5, with TRBD1 identical over 7 bases. CDR3 length: 16 residues. V was clipped by 2 bases and J by 1 base; unmatched bases: 5. Germline V gives CDR1 MNHNS, CDR2 SASEGT. The CDR3 is CASSERQGSSNQPQHF. The CDR3 DNA reads TGTGCCAGCAGTGAAAGACAGGGTTCGAGCAATCAGCCCCAGCATTTT.

This clone was counted a few times. The chain couples TRBV28 to TRBJ1-1; D perhaps matches TRBD1 (5 bases). The CDR3 consists of 15 residues. Trimming took off 5 bases at V and 4 bases at J, with 17 bases between the two ends. CDR1 is MDHEN and CDR2 is SYDVKM in the germline V gene. Here the CDR3 reads CASSPGTAKLTEAFF. In nucleotides, the CDR3 is TGTGCCAGCAGTCCCGGGACGGCTAAACTCACTGAAGCTTTCTTT.

The rearrangement links TRBV7-8 to TRBJ1-6; a possible D gene is TRBD1 (6 bases). V lost 4 bases and J lost 4, with 17 bases in between. Germline assignment: CDR1 SGHVS and CDR2 FQNEAQ. The CDR3 length is 17 residues. The CDR3 spells CASSSHRVVNYNSPLHF. CDR3 in DNA: TGTGCCAGCAGCTCACACAGGGTGGTAAATTATAATTCACCCCTCCACTTT.

This clone was observed a handful of times. The V gene is TRBV5-5, the J gene TRBJ1-3; D ambiguous. Per the germline V gene, CDR1 is SGHKS and CDR2 is YYEKEE (reference sequence). Trimming took 3 bases from V and 0 from J, leaving 7 bases between them. This CDR3 comprises 14 residues. The CDR3 DNA follows: TGTGCCAGCAGCTCGGATATCTCTGGAAACACCATATATTTT. It is translated as CASSSDISGNTIYF.

This chain joins TRBV5-4 and TRBJ2-5; D gene uncertain. Per the germline V gene, CDR1 is SGHNT and CDR2 is YYREEE (reference sequence). V was shortened by 4 bases and J by 2 bases, with 12 bases between the two germline ends. The CDR3 spans 14 residues. In nucleotides, the CDR3 is TGTGCCAGCAGCCGGAAGGGTGGACAAGAGACCCAGTACTTC. Amino acids: CASSRKGGQETQYF.

This chain connects TRBV19 to TRBJ2-5; either TRBD1 or TRBD2 may fit D (5 bases each). With the DNA end fitting TRBJ2-7 better, the J assignment may be wrong. The CDR3 spans 17 residues. The germline V gene encodes CDR1 LNHDA and CDR2 SQIVND (reference sequence). This chain's CDR3 is CASSPLQAGQSSYEQYF. CDR3 sequence (DNA): TGTGCCAGTAGCCCGTTACAGGCGGGCCAGAGCTCCTACGAGCAGTACTTC.

This clone is medium-sized by share. This sequence joins TRBV19 and TRBJ1-5; D is unresolved. Trimming took 8 bases from V and 4 from J, leaving 15 bases between them. Germline CDR1 LNHDA, CDR2 SQIVND (reference sequence). This CDR3 has 14 amino acids. CDR3 coding DNA: TGTGCCAGTTCCATGGTGGGGTTTAATCAGCCCCAGCATTTT. Translation: CASSMVGFNQPQHF.

V usage is TRBV27 and J usage is TRBJ1-1, with a tentative D call TRBD1 (6 bases). The V gene lost 3 bases and the J gene lost 1 base, with 18 bases spanning the gap. Per the germline V gene, CDR1 is MNHEY and CDR2 is SMNVEV (reference sequence). The CDR3 contains 17 residues. The CDR3 nucleotides are TGTGCCAGCAGTTTTGGGGAGGGGGTCAGGACGAACACTGAAGCTTTCTTT. Translation gives CASSFGEGVRTNTEAFF.

This chain links TRBV30 with TRBJ2-1; TRBD1 agrees at 8 bases. Losses at the gene ends were 4 bases for V and 0 bases for J; bases not matched to a gene: 11. The CDR3 totals 17 residues. Germline assignment: CDR1 GTSNPN and CDR2 SVGIG (reference sequence). This chain's CDR3 is CAWTRSRTGSSYNEQFF. The CDR3 coding sequence is TGTGCCTGGACTCGTTCCCGGACAGGGAGCTCCTACAATGAGCAGTTCTTC.

This clone was detected only once. The V gene is TRBV7-9, the J gene TRBJ1-2; D gene ambiguous. The CDR3 loop spans 10 amino acids. Trimming pared 5 bases from V and 6 bases from J, leaving 4 bases between. CDR1 is SEHNR and CDR2 is FQNEAQ in the germline V gene (reference sequence). Written as DNA, the CDR3 is TGTGCCAGCAGCAACGATGGCTACACCTTC. Its protein is CASSNDGYTF.

The V call is TRBV6-6, the J call TRBJ1-2; 9 positions match TRBD1. Germline assignment: CDR1 MNHNY and CDR2 SVGAGI (reference sequence). Losses at the gene ends were 6 bases for V and 7 bases for J; bases not matched to a gene: 9. This CDR3 region has 14 residues. The CDR3 region is CASRPTQGAGGYTF. The CDR3 DNA reads TGTGCCAGCAGACCAACACAGGGGGCCGGTGGCTACACCTTC.

This chain connects TRBV7-3 to TRBJ2-6; D might be TRBD1 (6 bases). Germline loops: CDR1 SGHTA, CDR2 FQGTGA. CDR3 length: 17 residues. V lost 3 bases, J lost 4 bases, and 16 bases lay in between. The CDR3 region has the DNA TGTGCCAGCAGCTTTCGGACAGCGACCGGCGGGGCCAACGTCCTGACTTTC. As protein: CASSFRTATGGANVLTF. Using reference TRBV7-3 and TRBJ2-6 for the parts outside the CDR3, the full variable domain is GAGVSQTPSNKVTEKGKYVELRCDPISGHTALYWYRQSLGQGPEFLIYFQGTGAADDSGLPNDRFFAVRPEGSVSTLKIQRTERGDSAVYLCASSFRTATGGANVLTFGAGSRLTVL.

The table lists this clone with a few counts. The genes are TRBV18 and TRBJ2-7, with 7 nucleotides matching TRBD1. Germline CDR1 is KGHSH and CDR2 is LQKENI. The ends lost 6 bases at V and 3 bases at J; junction bases unmatched: 5. This CDR3 is 13 amino acids long. This CDR3 is CASSLGQNYEQYF. The CDR3 DNA follows: TGTGCCAGCTCCTTGGGACAGAACTACGAGCAGTACTTC.

The chain is built from TRBV4-1 and TRBJ2-7; D call uncertain. The V gene lost 4 bases and the J gene lost 2 bases, with 12 bases spanning the gap. CDR1 is MGHRA and CDR2 is YSYEKL in the germline V gene. The CDR3 contains 14 residues. The CDR3 loop is CASSLKTDPYEQYF. The CDR3 DNA follows: TGCGCCAGCAGCCTAAAAACTGACCCCTACGAGCAGTACTTC.

The rearrangement links TRBV11-3 to TRBJ2-1; D gene ambiguous. Germline assignment: CDR1 SGHNT and CDR2 YENEEA. The CDR3 runs to 14 residues. The ends were cut back, 1 base at V and 5 bases at J, with 9 bases in the middle. CDR3 sequence reads: CASSLAVGHNEQFF. DNA for the CDR3: TGTGCCAGCAGCTTAGCTGTTGGGCACAATGAGCAGTTCTTC. Looking up the rest from reference TRBV11-3 and TRBJ2-1 gives the full variable domain: EAGVVQSPRYKIIEKKQPVAFWCNPISGHNTLYWYLQNLGQGPELLIRYENEEAVDDSQLPKDRFSAERLKGVDSTLKIQPAELGDSAVYLCASSLAVGHNEQFFGPGTRLTVL.

This rearrangement joins TRBV9 to TRBJ2-7, with D perhaps matching TRBD1 or TRBD2 (6 bases each). Germline assignment: CDR1 SGDLS and CDR2 YYNGEE. The CDR3 runs to 13 residues. Trimming pared 5 bases from V and 0 bases from J, leaving 9 bases between. The CDR3 is CASSPGASYEQYF. CDR3 DNA sequence: TGTGCCAGCAGTCCGGGGGCCTCCTACGAGCAGTACTTC.

This clone was recorded once. The CDR3 loop is CASSWTGPRETGELFF. The CDR3 nucleotides are TGCGCCAGCAGCTGGACAGGACCAAGGGAAACCGGGGAGCTGTTTTTT. The rearrangement joins TRBV5-1 to TRBJ2-2; 7 nucleotides line up with TRBD1. Losses at the gene ends were 3 bases for V and 5 bases for J; bases not matched to a gene: 10. Germline loops: CDR1 SGHRS, CDR2 YFSETQ. The CDR3 has 16 amino acids.

V is TRBV5-1 and J is TRBJ2-2, with D perhaps matching TRBD1 (5 bases). This CDR3 is 17 amino acids long. In germline, CDR1 is SGHRS, CDR2 YFSETQ. The V end was cut by 7 bases, the J end by 4 bases, with 23 bases between. CDR3 sequence: CASLEVTGSVRTGELFF. The CDR3 nucleotides read TGCGCCAGCCTTGAAGTTACAGGCTCGGTCCGCACCGGGGAGCTGTTTTTT. The variable domain in full, completed from reference TRBV5-1 and TRBJ2-2, reads KAGVTQTPRYLIKTRGQQVTLSCSPISGHRSVSWYQQTPGQGLQFLFEYFSETQRNKGNFPGRFSGRQFSNSRSEMNVSTLELGDSALYLCASLEVTGSVRTGELFFGEGSRLTVL.

The chain employs TRBV19 and TRBJ2-2; the match to TRBD1 covers 8 bases. The length of the CDR3 is 13 residues. After removal of 5 bases from V and 4 bases from J, the junction contained 0 bases not matched to a gene. Germline CDR1 LNHDA, CDR2 SQIVND (reference sequence). Here the CDR3 reads CASSGQGTGELFF. In DNA, the CDR3 is TGTGCCAGTAGTGGACAGGGCACCGGGGAGCTGTTTTTT.